This T cell receptor beta chain was observed in a study of blood T cell repertoires in COVID-19. Unmatched junction bases numbered 15, after V lost 4 bases and J lost 6 bases. In germline, CDR1 is MNHNS, CDR2 SASEGT. This CDR3 has 17 residues. Here immunoSEQ multiplex PCR was the method, and the copy in TCRdb shows in-frame clones only, minus some. Of 200,000 to 250,000 clones listed, roughly 90% are singletons. This sequence joins TRBV6-1 and TRBJ1-5, with 7 bases lining up with TRBD1. The TCR sequence derives from a man under 40 who had been exposed to COVID-19. Source material: PBMCs or T cells enriched from blood (not recorded which). The CDR3 spells CASSASWTGRATQPQHF. CDR3 sequence (DNA): TGTGCCAGCAGTGCGAGTTGGACAGGCCGCGCCACTCAGCCCCAGCATTTT.